This T cell receptor (beta chain) derives from a study of T cell clonality in common variable immunodeficiency (dated by TCRdb to between 2014 and 2017). Overall study outcomes, separate from this receptor: The authors noted that sequencing repertoires of T cell subpopulations would be needed to clarify what caused the increased clonality in CVID. Fewer deletions and N-nucleotide insertions were reportedly observed in CVID TCRbeta sequences, and highly modified clones with 13 or more V deletions were reportedly absent from CVID TCRbeta sequences. TCRbeta clonality was higher in CVID subjects than in healthy controls (t-test p = 0.018), and the increase was most characteristic of about a third of subjects. Even though DNA input was equal, the average per sample came to some 90,000 unique sequences for controls compared with 25,000 to 40,000 for CVID samples. Patient heterogeneity within the CVID cohort put limits on correlating repertoire features with clinical complications. CVID subjects shared fewer TCRbeta clones with each other than healthy controls did (p < 0.0001).

Standard criteria were used to diagnose CVID, namely serum IgG, IgA and/or IgM reduced below the normal range together with specific antibody deficiency. A total of roughly 46 subjects (approximately 15 female and some 30 male; age range roughly 9 to 65 years, mean age around 41) were included in the CVID group. Most of the CVID patients and most of the healthy controls were of Caucasian heritage. At the time of study participation, every CVID subject had been on replacement immunoglobulin therapy for at least one year. No CVID subject was ill or taking immunomodulatory or immunosuppressive medication when blood was collected. Heparinized peripheral whole blood samples of roughly 5 to 9 ml were obtained from each donor. TCRbeta CDR3 repertoires were sequenced from genomic DNA of adults with common variable immune deficiency (CVID) and healthy adult controls. Diluted blood was density-centrifuged over Hypaque 1077 or Ficoll-Paque to isolate peripheral blood mononuclear cells. Genomic DNA was extracted from unsorted mononuclear cells by Qiagen column purification or by a centrifugation-based method.

For sequencing, equivalent amounts of genomic DNA were input from CVID and control samples. For every sample, a 60 bp segment covering the rearranged TCRbeta CDR3 region was amplified and then sequenced. TCRbeta amplification used the immunoSEQ assay, a bias-corrected multiplex PCR with high-throughput sequencing. The published analysis was carried out like this. Every unique nucleotide sequence counted as a clone and was annotated with V, D and J genes, copy number and frequency. Sequences were labeled productive if in frame, and non-productive if out of frame or containing stop codons. Clonality was calculated from Shannon's entropy as previously described. Mean CDR3 Kyte-Doolittle hydropathy was derived from the predicted amino acid sequences of productive clones. Using the R hclust function, scaled V gene usage was clustered hierarchically with Manhattan distance and complete linkage. To assess clone sharing by CDR3 amino acid sequence, 12 repertoires per group were resampled over 100 rounds. Repertoires were searched for more than 55 published EBV-specific and a few hundred published CMV-specific TCRbeta sequences. A couple of CVID samples that yielded fewer than 10,000 sequences were excluded from the analysis, so approximately 40 CVID repertoires were retained. In TCRdb, the immuneACCESS table is reduced to in-frame sequences with V and J assigned. These tables do not hold every clone; where another copy was compared, an unresolved V gene accounts for under half, and the others remain unexplained. V, J and clone size derive from that table, while D and trimming were established from the DNA sequence. Listed for this sample are about 9,200 clones, none observed only a single time. The biggest ten clones account for approximately 4.5% of the sample.

This clone came up many times. There is no known antigen for this receptor. The read ends 3 residues early relative to the CDR3; the germline J gene fills the gap. The CDR3 holds 15 amino acids from the cysteine to the phenylalanine. The CDR3 was read in part: 36 bases, with the frame set at base 1. Ends trimmed: V by 5 bases, J by 5 bases; bases unmatched to a gene: 8. For CDR1 and CDR2, the germline V gene lists SGHAT and FQNNGV. The receptor chain draws on TRBV11-2 and TRBJ1-4; 7 junctional bases match TRBD1. Sample: peripheral blood mononuclear cells. This TCR derives from a human donor with common variable immunodeficiency. Here the CDR3 is given as CASSTRQGGNEKLFF. The sequenced part of the CDR3 DNA is TGTGCCAGCAGCACACGACAGGGTGGGAATGAAAAA.